These 13 T cell receptor beta chains were all obtained from the same sample, sequenced in a study of T-cell reconstitution after alpha-beta-depleted transplantation in children. TCRbeta library construction was performed incorporating unique molecular identifiers. From the PCR reads, TCRdb called clonotypes with MiXCR, one entry per CDR3 protein. Of about 400,000 distinct CDR3 sequences listed, around 21% are singletons. Sample: PBMCs from the stem cell graft donor, taken from the stem cell graft. The origin of the receptors is a human donor who donated a stem cell graft to a child with acute myeloid leukemia.

This clonotype appeared a few times. CDR3 sequence (DNA): TGCAGCGCCCGGGACAGGGTATCACTAGACTATGGCTACACCTTC. It yields the protein CSARDRVSLDYGYTF. The J gene is TRBJ1-2, the V gene TRBV29-1; 9 bases agree with TRBD1. The V and J ends lost 7 bases and 3 bases, in that order; junction bases with no gene match: 12. Germline V gene sequence: CDR1 SQVTM, CDR2 ANQGSEA. The CDR3 is 15 amino acids.

The rearrangement joins TRBV5-1 to TRBJ2-1; the D call may be TRBD1 or TRBD2 (6 bases each). CDR3 length: 14 amino acids. From germline, CDR1 is SGHRS and CDR2 YFSETQ. Trimming stripped 4 bases from V and 2 bases from J, with 10 bases between. CDR3 region: CASSLRGPYNEQFF. The CDR3 DNA reads as TGCGCCAGCAGCCTCCGGGGGCCCTACAATGAGCAGTTCTTC.

This clonotype was found a few times. CDR3 coding DNA: TGTGCCACCTCCGCGGGGCGCGGGACATACAATGAGCAGTTCTTC. This sequence encodes CATSAGRGTYNEQFF. The gene calls are TRBV15 and TRBJ2-1; D is perhaps TRBD1 or TRBD2 (6 bases each). Per the germline V gene, CDR1 is LNHNV and CDR2 is YYDKDF (reference sequence). With 8 bases removed from V and 4 bases from J, the gap between germline ends came to 18 bases. The CDR3 has 15 amino acids.

The rearrangement uses TRBV16 and TRBJ2-7; 9 bases fit TRBD1. V lost 5 bases, J lost 3 bases, and 8 bases stayed unmatched. CDR1 and CDR2 (germline): KGHSY, FQNENV. The CDR3 is 15 amino acids. CDR3 sequence (DNA): TGTGCCAGCAGCTTGACCCGGGACAGGGTCTACGAGCAGTACTTC. Translation: CASSLTRDRVYEQYF.

As concerns this clonotype: A much larger clone sits a single nucleotide away, making a read error possible. J is TRBJ2-7 and V is TRBV4-2; D remains unclear. The CDR3 extends over 13 amino acids. Germline V lookup: CDR1 LGHNA, CDR2 YNFKEQ. V was clipped by 4 bases and J by 2 bases, with 9 bases between them. This chain's CDR3 is CASSPRIAYEQYF. The CDR3 region has the DNA TGTGCCAGCAGCCCCCGGATAGCCTACGAGCAGTACTTC.

The chain carries TRBV28 and TRBJ2-3, with 12 bases aligning to TRBD2. Trimming took 3 bases from V and 3 from J; bases not matched to a gene: 4. CDR3 length: 16 residues. The germline V gene encodes CDR1 MDHEN and CDR2 SYDVKM. The CDR3, as DNA: TGTGCCAGCAGTTTTTGGGGGACTAGCGGGACAGATACGCAGTATTTT. Translating gives CASSFWGTSGTDTQYF.

This clonotype was counted at least ten times. V gene TRBV20-1 combines with J gene TRBJ2-1; D remains unclear. V was shortened by 5 bases and J by 4 bases, with 15 bases between the two germline ends. CDR1 DFQATT and CDR2 SNEGSKA come from the germline V gene (reference sequence). This CDR3 comprises 14 residues. The CDR3 here is CSASSSGKYNEQFF. CDR3 DNA: TGCAGTGCTTCTTCTAGTGGGAAATACAATGAGCAGTTCTTC.

Here the CDR3 DNA reads TGTGCCAGTAGTATGGGTCCCTACGAGCAGTACTTC. Translated, it gives CASSMGPYEQYF. The chain is built from TRBV19 and TRBJ2-7; no clear D gene. CDR1 is LNHDA and CDR2 is SQIVND in the germline V gene (reference sequence). The V end lost 3 bases, the J end lost 2 bases, and 5 bases lay between the germline ends. CDR3 length equals 12 residues.

J is TRBJ2-1 and V is TRBV7-9; D is unclear. CDR3 length: 12 amino acids. The germline V gene encodes CDR1 SEHNR and CDR2 FQNEAQ (reference sequence). Trimming pared 5 bases from V and 9 bases from J, leaving 11 bases between. Here the CDR3 reads CASSQAVLEQFF. The CDR3 DNA reads as TGTGCCAGCAGCCAGGCAGTACTTGAGCAGTTCTTC.

This clonotype was observed a few times. V is TRBV12-3 or TRBV12-4 and J is TRBJ2-5; 7 nucleotides line up with TRBD2. Trimming at V came to 0 bases and at J to 0 bases, leaving 10 bases not matched to a gene. The CDR3 has 18 amino acids. This CDR3 is CASSLAPWGGSDQETQYF. CDR3 nucleotides: TGTGCCAGCAGTTTAGCTCCTTGGGGCGGGAGCGACCAAGAGACCCAGTACTTC.

This clonotype has only a few counts. CDR3 bases: TGTGCCAGTAGCAACAGTGCAGCTAATCAGCCCCAGCATTTT. Protein product: CASSNSAANQPQHF. J is TRBJ1-5 and V is TRBV19; no clear D. Looked up from germline, CDR1 is LNHDA and CDR2 is SQIVND (reference sequence). The CDR3 covers 14 residues. V lost 6 bases and J lost 4, with 13 bases in between. The full variable domain, rest sourced from reference TRBV19 and TRBJ1-5, is DGGITQSPKYLFRKEGQNVTLSCEQNLNHDAMYWYRQDPGQGLRLIYYSQIVNDFQKGDIAEGYSVSREKKESFPLTVTSAQKNPTAFYLCASSNSAANQPQHFGDGTRLSIL.

J is TRBJ2-2 and V is TRBV5-1; a possible D gene is TRBD2 (6 bases). The CDR3 is 14 amino acids. The V end was cut by 4 bases, the J end by 5 bases, with 12 bases between. Germline CDR1 reads SGHRS; CDR2 reads YFSETQ. The CDR3 loop reads CASSQGLTTGELFF. The CDR3 coding sequence is TGCGCCAGCAGCCAGGGACTGACTACCGGGGAGCTGTTTTTT.

V gene TRBV20-1 combines with J gene TRBJ2-1, with D uncertain. The CDR3 consists of 12 residues. Germline assignment: CDR1 DFQATT and CDR2 SNEGSKA (reference sequence). Between the trimmed V and J ends, which lost 7 bases and 7 bases, there was a span of 14 bases. The CDR3 nucleotides are TGCAGTGAAAGAGTAGCCGGGAATGAGCAGTTCTTC. It specifies CSERVAGNEQFF.